There are a few counts of the clone carrying this T cell receptor (beta chain). V lost 2 bases and J lost 3; bases outside the gene matches: 3. The CDR3 has 14 amino acids. CDR1 is SGHRS, CDR2 YFSETQ, per germline. These data are taken from a study of response to subunit inactivated influenza vaccine. Using its own MiXCR run on the RT-PCR reads, TCRdb lists one record per CDR3 protein. The table lists more than 550,000 distinct CDR3 sequences, 10% to 15% of them singletons, with approximately 10% in the top ten. The TCR was taken from a man between 50 and 59 years old who received an inactivated influenza vaccine. The chain recombines TRBV5-1 with TRBJ2-5, with 8 bases matching TRBD1. This specimen consisted of PBMCs from blood, obtained on the day of vaccination. CDR3 DNA: TGCGCCAGCAGCTTTGCGGGACAGGAAGAGACCCAGTACTTC. It encodes CASSFAGQEETQYF.